The text below deals with one T cell receptor (beta chain). Which antigen it targets is not known. This CDR3 is missing its conserved last phenylalanine or tryptophan, likely due to a read error. The sample belongs to a study of CD8+ T cells in alopecia areata (dated by TCRdb to the late 2010s). Describing the broader study: Treated patients were enrolled in an open-label pilot trial of oral tofacitinib at 5 to 10 mg twice daily for moderate-to-severe alopecia areata. Tofacitinib was administered for 6 to 18 months, and 6 months of follow-up off drug were then conducted to assess delayed response and recurrence. Disease severity in treated patients was measured with the SALT score, which quantifies the percentage of affected scalp surface area. To study T cell clonal expansion in alopecia areata, the researchers applied high-throughput TCRbeta sequencing to both the C3H/HeJ mouse model and human patients. On the human side, TCRbeta sequencing was run on scalp tissue and on sorted CD4+ and CD8+ peripheral blood T cells from healthy controls and from alopecia areata patients with either patchy or totalis/universalis disease. Biopsies were taken from tofacitinib-treated patients at baseline and again at 4 and 24 weeks into treatment, and several of those patients also had a later scalp biopsy. Scalp clonality was compared across normal scalp (n=4), patchy alopecia areata scalp (n=8), and alopecia totalis/universalis scalp (n=8). RNA was obtained with the PAXgene miRNA kit for fixed scalp, the miRNeasy kit for PBMCs, and the RNeasy kit for mouse skin. TCRbeta CDR3 regions were amplified by immunoSEQ multiplex PCR with 35 Vbeta forward and 13 Jbeta reverse primers. What the work shows at the level of the full study, not this receptor alone: The treated cohort was small, with a single nonresponder, so links between baseline CD8+ expansion and response need larger studies. Compared with normal scalp, lesional scalp, particularly in alopecia totalis/universalis, had higher clonality and more expanded CD8+ clones, which suggests antigenic drive. With tofacitinib, both scalp clonality and the number of expanded CD8+ clones among the top 100 scalp clones went down significantly. Many expanded lesional clones persisted in scalp and blood during tofacitinib treatment, which may partly explain relapse after stopping treatment. Compared with mice, TCR sequences shared between patients were less clear, possibly partly because of HLA diversity across the patient population. Scalp TCR repertoire analysis is complicated because resident alphabeta T cells in normal human skin are also sequenced, whereas mouse skin is dominated by gammadelta T cells.

The meaning of the sample's time point label: 24 weeks on oral tofacitinib. The treatment or condition label here, explained by the study, means: oral pan-JAK inhibitor, 5-10 mg twice daily. From alopecia areata patients, peripheral blood was collected along with lesional scalp punch biopsies. PBMCs were isolated by density centrifugation and stained for CD3, CD4 and CD8, after which CD4+ and CD8+ T cells were sorted on a FACSAria. The length of the CDR3 is 15 amino acids, counting both ends. Only the CDR3 region is kept as DNA, spanning 45 bases read in frame from base 1. For this chain, trimming is 1 base at the V end and 2 bases at the J end, and the number of junction bases without a gene match is 3. Per the germline V gene, SGHTA is the CDR1 and FQGNSA is the CDR2. Library preparation was by the immunoSEQ multiplex PCR assay. RNA was extracted from all samples and reverse transcribed into cDNA as template for TCR sequencing. SuperScript III was used to make first-strand cDNA, primed with a 2:1 mix of oligo-dT and random hexamers. Amplification bias was assessed with a synthetic immune receptor repertoire, and residual bias was removed computationally. In the source study's methods: Raw reads were preprocessed to remove errors, and CDR3 was defined according to IMGT conventions as the region from the conserved cysteine to phenylalanine. To get clonality, Shannon entropy was normalized by log2 of the number of productive unique TCRs and the result was subtracted from 1. Whether scalp clones were CD4 or CD8 was inferred by matching scalp TCRbeta sequences against CD4 and CD8 repertoires sorted from blood. TCRdb mirrors the immuneACCESS table, restricted to in-frame sequences. Some clones are absent from its copies; in checked studies, under half trace to an unresolved V gene, and the reason for the others is unknown. V, J and clone size derive from that table, while D and trimming were established from the DNA sequence. The sample table contains about 42,000 clones; only one count was recorded for roughly 92% of them. The ten largest clones add up to under 20% of the sample.

This clonotype was sampled from a human donor with alopecia areata. The sequences come from CD8+ T cells sorted from blood, collected at week 24, from a patient treated with tofacitinib. Rearrangement joined TRBV7-2 to TRBJ2-3, and 7 bases in between align with TRBD1. The nucleotide sequence is given as TGTGCCAGCAGCTTAGGACAGGGCCACACAGATACGCAGTATTGT. It specifies CASSLGQGHTDTQYC.